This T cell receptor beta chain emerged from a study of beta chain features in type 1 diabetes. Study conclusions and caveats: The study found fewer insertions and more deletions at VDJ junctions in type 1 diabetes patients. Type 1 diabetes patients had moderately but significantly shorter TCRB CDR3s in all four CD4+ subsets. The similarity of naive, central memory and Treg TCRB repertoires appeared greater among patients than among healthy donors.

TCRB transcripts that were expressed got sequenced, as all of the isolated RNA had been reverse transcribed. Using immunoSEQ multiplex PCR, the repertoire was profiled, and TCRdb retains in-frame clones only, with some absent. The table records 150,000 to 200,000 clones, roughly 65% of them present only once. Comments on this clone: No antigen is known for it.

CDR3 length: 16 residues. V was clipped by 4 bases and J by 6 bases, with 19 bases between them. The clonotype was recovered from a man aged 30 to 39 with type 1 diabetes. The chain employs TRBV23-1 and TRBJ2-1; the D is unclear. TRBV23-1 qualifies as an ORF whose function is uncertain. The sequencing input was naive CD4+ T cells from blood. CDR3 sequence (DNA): TGCGCCAGCAGTCCCGGCCGCCACCTTGGTCTCAATGAGCAGTTCTTC. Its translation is CASSPGRHLGLNEQFF.